One and the same sample provided the 20 T cell receptor beta chains below, sequenced in a study of beta chain features in type 1 diabetes. Reverse transcription of all isolated RNA meant that expressed TCRB transcripts were sequenced. Profiled with immunoSEQ multiplex PCR; TCRdb holds only in-frame clones, not every one. The sample shows more than 95,000 clones, under 30% of them seen only once. The study's findings and limits: There was a moderate but significant shortening of TCRB CDR3s in all four CD4+ subsets of Type 1 diabetes patients.

No antigens are known for them. The specimen sequenced was central memory CD4+ T cells from blood. All receptors derive from a woman in her late teens or twenties with type 1 diabetes.

The V gene is TRBV7-8, the J gene TRBJ2-1; D not resolved. This CDR3 comprises 13 residues. Germline CDR1 SGHVS, CDR2 FQNEAQ. V was pared by 1 base and J by 5 bases, with 6 bases between. Here the CDR3 reads CASSLDRNNEQFF. The CDR3 region has the DNA TGTGCCAGCAGCTTAGACAGAAACAATGAGCAGTTCTTC.

This clone was observed a handful of times. This chain joins TRBV5-1 and TRBJ2-1, with TRBD1 as a possible D gene (6 bases). The CDR3 loop spans 16 amino acids. V was trimmed by 2 bases and J by 2 bases, leaving 14 bases between them. CDR1 and CDR2 from the germline V gene are SGHRS and YFSETQ. The CDR3 protein is CASSLLQGNPYNEQFF. CDR3 sequence (DNA): TGCGCCAGCAGCTTATTACAGGGAAACCCCTACAATGAGCAGTTCTTC.

The CDR3 protein is CASSLPPGLGTGELFF. The CDR3 DNA follows: TGTGCCAGCAGCTTACCTCCGGGACTAGGGACCGGGGAGCTGTTTTTT. V is TRBV7-2 and J is TRBJ2-2; 8 nucleotides align to TRBD2. With 2 bases clipped from V and 5 bases from J, the junction kept 7 bases outside the gene matches. The CDR3 extends over 16 amino acids. Germline V gives CDR1 SGHTA, CDR2 FQGNSA. The full variable domain, its missing parts supplied by reference TRBV7-2 and TRBJ2-2, is GAGVSQSPSNKVTEKGKDVELRCDPISGHTALYWYRQSLGQGLEFLIYFQGNSAPDKSGLPSDRFSAERTGGSVSTLTIQRTQQEDSAVYLCASSLPPGLGTGELFFGEGSRLTVL.

This rearrangement joins TRBV6-6 to TRBJ2-1; TRBD2 agrees at 10 bases. CDR3 length equals 14 residues. Germline CDR1 and CDR2: MNHNY and SVGAGI (reference sequence). V was pared by 6 bases and J by 5 bases, with 4 bases of the junction left unmatched. CDR3 region: CASSLAGVDNEQFF. CDR3 bases: TGTGCCAGCAGCCTAGCGGGAGTTGACAATGAGCAGTTCTTC.

This sequence joins TRBV18 and TRBJ1-2, with D maybe TRBD1 (6 bases). V was trimmed by 4 bases and J by 2 bases, leaving 8 bases between them. Germline V gene sequence: CDR1 KGHSH, CDR2 LQKENI. This CDR3 spans 13 amino acids. As DNA, the CDR3 is TGTGCCAGCTCACTCGGACAGAACTATGGCTACACCTTC. Its protein is CASSLGQNYGYTF. Using reference TRBV18 and TRBJ1-2 for the parts outside the CDR3, the full variable domain is NAGVMQNPRHLVRRRGQEARLRCSPMKGHSHVYWYRQLPEEGLKFMVYLQKENIIDESGMPKERFSAEFPKEGPSILRIQQVVRGDSAAYFCASSLGQNYGYTFGSGTRLTVV.

The genes are TRBV12-2 and TRBJ2-7; the table's TRBD2 call for D was not verified on the DNA. TRBV12-2 represents a pseudogene. The CDR3 is made up of 19 amino acids. The CDR3 nucleotides read TGTGCAAGTCGCTTAGCGCGGGGCCTAGCGGGAGGTCCGACCTACGAGCAGTACGTC. Its translation is CASRLARGLAGGPTYEQYV.

This chain links TRBV30 with TRBJ1-3; D unresolved. This CDR3 is built from 13 residues. Trimming left V 7 bases short and J 0 bases short, with 10 bases between. CDR1 GTSNPN and CDR2 SVGIG come from the germline V gene (reference sequence). The CDR3 sequence is CAFSLSSGNTIYF. DNA for the CDR3: TGTGCCTTTTCACTCTCCTCTGGAAACACCATATATTTT.

About this clone: The sample has other DNA sequences that encode this CDR3 too. The rearrangement joins TRBV7-9 to TRBJ1-1; 9 bases match TRBD1. The CDR3 is 15 amino acids. Germline V CDR1 and CDR2: SEHNR, FQNEAQ (reference sequence). Germline trimming cut 5 bases from V and 1 base from J; bases unmatched to any gene: 5. The CDR3 is CASSPRQGGNTEAFF. The CDR3 DNA reads TGTGCCAGCAGCCCAAGACAGGGGGGGAACACTGAAGCTTTCTTT. The full variable domain, rest sourced from reference TRBV7-9 and TRBJ1-1, is DTGVSQNPRHKITKRGQNVTFRCDPISEHNRLYWYRQTLGQGPEFLTYFQNEAQLEKSRLLSDRFSAERPKGSFSTLEIQRTEQGDSAMYLCASSPRQGGNTEAFFGQGTRLTVV.

The V gene is TRBV10-1, the J gene TRBJ2-3; D may be TRBD1 (6 bases). V lost 3 bases to trimming and J lost 6 bases, with 13 bases between them. The CDR3 has 14 residues. The germline V gene encodes CDR1 WNHNN and CDR2 SYGVQD (reference sequence). The CDR3 loop reads CASSEGDIGDTQYF. CDR3 DNA: TGCGCCAGCAGTGAAGGGGACATAGGGGATACGCAGTATTTT.

This CDR3 is CASSLVPEETQYF. In DNA form, the CDR3 reads TGCGCCAGCAGCTTGGTGCCAGAAGAGACCCAGTACTTC. V and J are TRBV5-1 and TRBJ2-5; D is uncertain. There are 13 residues in the CDR3. V was clipped by 0 bases and J by 3 bases, with 6 bases between them. Germline V gene sequence: CDR1 SGHRS, CDR2 YFSETQ.

This clone was counted only a few times. This sequence joins TRBV15 and TRBJ2-7, with TRBD1 identical over 7 bases. This CDR3 spans 12 amino acids. V lost 5 bases to trimming and J lost 6 bases; unmatched junction nucleotides: 4. Germline CDR1 LNHNV, CDR2 YYDKDF (reference sequence). In DNA form, the CDR3 reads TGTGCCACCAGCTTGACAGGGTCCGAGCAGTACTTC. Its protein product is CATSLTGSEQYF.

The rearrangement links TRBV19 to TRBJ2-1; D gene unclear. The CDR3 loop spans 14 amino acids. The ends were cut back, 3 bases at V and 6 bases at J, with 12 bases in the middle. CDR1 and CDR2 (germline): LNHDA, SQIVND (reference sequence). The CDR3 region is CASSILGSRNEQFF. DNA of the CDR3: TGTGCCAGTAGTATCCTAGGATCCCGCAATGAGCAGTTCTTC.

J is TRBJ1-4 and V is TRBV7-2; 7 bases line up with TRBD1. Germline assignment: CDR1 SGHTA and CDR2 FQGNSA. CDR3 length: 16 amino acids. After removal of 5 bases from V and 2 bases from J, the junction contained 8 bases not matched to a gene. The DNA for the CDR3 is TGTGCCAGCAGCCCGAGACAGGGTGGGACTAATGAAAAACTGTTTTTT. Translation gives CASSPRQGGTNEKLFF.

This clone showed up just a few times. The chain employs TRBV9 and TRBJ2-5, with 11 bases that match TRBD2. V lost 4 bases and J lost 2; bases outside the gene matches: 10. This CDR3 contains 17 residues. Germline CDR1 is SGDLS and CDR2 is YYNGEE. This chain's CDR3 is CASSPGTSGPTQETQYF. The CDR3 bases are TGTGCCAGCAGCCCCGGGACTAGCGGACCTACGCAAGAGACCCAGTACTTC.

This clone has only a few counts. This chain links TRBV7-2 with TRBJ2-1; 8 bases are a match to TRBD2. The CDR3 is 17 residues long. Germline CDR1 SGHTA, CDR2 FQGNSA. The V and J ends lost 3 bases and 6 bases, in that order; junction bases with no gene match: 13. For the CDR3, the DNA is TGTGCCAGCAGCTTCCCCGGGAGGGGATTGAGTGGCAATGAGCAGTTCTTC. Protein sequence: CASSFPGRGLSGNEQFF.

The genes are TRBV5-1 and TRBJ2-1, with a tentative D call TRBD1 (6 bases). Germline lookup yields CDR1 SGHRS and CDR2 YFSETQ. CDR3 size: 14 residues. V was shortened by 4 bases and J by 2 bases, with 10 bases between the two germline ends. The CDR3 sequence is CASSLQGPYNEQFF. CDR3 bases: TGCGCCAGCAGCCTACAGGGTCCCTACAATGAGCAGTTCTTC. The full variable domain, with the rest looked up from reference TRBV5-1 and TRBJ2-1, is KAGVTQTPRYLIKTRGQQVTLSCSPISGHRSVSWYQQTPGQGLQFLFEYFSETQRNKGNFPGRFSGRQFSNSRSEMNVSTLELGDSALYLCASSLQGPYNEQFFGPGTRLTVL.

This clone was seen a handful of times. The chain is built from TRBV18 and TRBJ1-1; 7 bases agree with TRBD1. The germline CDR1 and CDR2 sequences are KGHSH and LQKENI. With 6 bases clipped from V and 0 bases from J, the junction kept 4 bases outside the gene matches. The length of the CDR3 is 14 residues. CDR3: CASSRDSLNTEAFF. The CDR3 nucleotides are TGTGCCAGCTCGAGGGACAGCTTGAACACTGAAGCTTTCTTT. Drawing the rest from reference TRBV18 and TRBJ1-1, the complete variable domain is NAGVMQNPRHLVRRRGQEARLRCSPMKGHSHVYWYRQLPEEGLKFMVYLQKENIIDESGMPKERFSAEFPKEGPSILRIQQVVRGDSAAYFCASSRDSLNTEAFFGQGTRLTVV.

The chain is built from TRBV5-1 and TRBJ2-3, with D hard to call. This CDR3 has 13 amino acids. Germline CDR1 reads SGHRS; CDR2 reads YFSETQ. Trimming took 2 bases from V and 5 from J, leaving 9 bases between them. DNA of the CDR3: TGCGCCAGCAGCTTACCCGCACAAGATACGCAGTATTTT. Its protein is CASSLPAQDTQYF.

This clone was seen more than once but under ten times. The genes are TRBV6-1 and TRBJ1-1; D might be TRBD1 (6 bases). The CDR3 covers 14 residues. The V gene's germline CDR1 is MNHNS and CDR2 SASEGT. The V end lost 6 bases, the J end lost 4 bases, and 15 bases lay between the germline ends. The chain's CDR3 is CASRVAGVTTEAFF. Here the CDR3 DNA reads TGTGCCAGCAGGGTAGCAGGGGTCACCACTGAAGCTTTCTTT.

This clone appeared a few times. In the same sample, other DNA sequences code for this CDR3. The chain employs TRBV5-4 and TRBJ2-1, with D hard to call. Between the trimmed V and J ends, which lost 2 bases and 6 bases, there was a span of 3 bases. The CDR3 is made up of 11 amino acids. The germline V gene has CDR1 SGHNT and CDR2 YYREEE (reference sequence). The DNA of the CDR3 is TGTGCCAGCAGCTTTATCAATGAGCAGTTCTTC. Translating it yields CASSFINEQFF.